The rows below give T cell receptor beta chains drawn from one sample of a study of blood T cell repertoires in COVID-19. TCRdb's copy holds only in-frame clones and misses some; the assay was immunoSEQ multiplex PCR. The data show about 70,000 clones, roughly 85% seen once. Sequenced input: peripheral blood. These receptors were collected from an elderly man with acute or convalescent COVID-19. The CDR3 runs from the conserved cysteine through the conserved F or W. Fields, in order: J gene, V gene, D gene, CDR3 protein. The D gene is left open where the match is weak.

TRBJ2-7,TRBV28,TRBD1,CASRTGTGFPYEQYF
TRBJ1-2,TRBV6-5,-,CASRGHTRGYGYTF
TRBJ2-1,TRBV9,TRBD2,CASSYGGGSYNEQFF
TRBJ1-1,TRBV5-8,-,CASSLEGGLLNTEAFF
TRBJ2-7,TRBV27,-,CASSSGGLVAYEQYF
TRBJ2-3,TRBV18,-,CASSIGGTDTQYF
TRBJ2-1,TRBV3-1/TRBV3-2,TRBD2,CASSQRGSGRGRNEQFF
TRBJ2-1,TRBV4-3,-,CASSRGADSYNEQFF
TRBJ1-6,TRBV6-2/TRBV6-3,TRBD1,CASSPQPGQTNSPLHF
TRBJ2-7,TRBV11-2,TRBD1,CASSPWDSSYEQYF
TRBJ1-4,TRBV11-3,-,CASSSPLNEKLFF